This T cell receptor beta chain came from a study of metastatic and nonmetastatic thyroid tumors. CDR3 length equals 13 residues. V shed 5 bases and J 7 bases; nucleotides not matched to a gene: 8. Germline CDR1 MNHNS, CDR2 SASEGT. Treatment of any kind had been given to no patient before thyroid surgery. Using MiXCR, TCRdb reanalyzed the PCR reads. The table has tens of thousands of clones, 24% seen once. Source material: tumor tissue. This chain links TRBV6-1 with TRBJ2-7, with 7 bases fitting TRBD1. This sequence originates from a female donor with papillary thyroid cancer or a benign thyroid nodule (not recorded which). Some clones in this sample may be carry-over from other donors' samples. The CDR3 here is CASSMTGLGEQYF. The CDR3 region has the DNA TGTGCCAGCAGTATGACAGGGTTGGGAGAGCAGTACTTC.